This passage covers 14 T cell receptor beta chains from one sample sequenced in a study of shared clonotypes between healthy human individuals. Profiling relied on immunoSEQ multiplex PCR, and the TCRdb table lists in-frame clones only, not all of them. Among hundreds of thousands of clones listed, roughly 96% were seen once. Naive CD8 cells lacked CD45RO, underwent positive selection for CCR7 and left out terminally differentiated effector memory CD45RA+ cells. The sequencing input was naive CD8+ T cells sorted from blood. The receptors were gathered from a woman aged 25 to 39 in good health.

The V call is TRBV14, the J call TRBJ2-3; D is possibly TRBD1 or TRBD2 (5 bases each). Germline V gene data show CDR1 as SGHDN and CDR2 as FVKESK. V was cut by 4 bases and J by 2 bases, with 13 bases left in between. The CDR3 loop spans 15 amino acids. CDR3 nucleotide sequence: TGTGCCAGCAGCCCGTGGTTCGGGGCCACAGATACGCAGTATTTT. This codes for CASSPWFGATDTQYF.

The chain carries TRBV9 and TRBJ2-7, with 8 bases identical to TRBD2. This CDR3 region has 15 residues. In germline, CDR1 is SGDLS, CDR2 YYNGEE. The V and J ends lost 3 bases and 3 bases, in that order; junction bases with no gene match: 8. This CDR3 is CASSESLAEGYEQYF. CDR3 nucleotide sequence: TGTGCCAGCAGCGAATCACTAGCGGAAGGCTACGAGCAGTACTTC.

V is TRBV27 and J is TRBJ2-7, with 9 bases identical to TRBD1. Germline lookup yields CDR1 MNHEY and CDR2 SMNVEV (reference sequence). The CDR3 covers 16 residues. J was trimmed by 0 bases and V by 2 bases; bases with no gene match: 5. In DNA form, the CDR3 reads TGTGCCAGCAGTTTAATCGGGACAGGGATCTCCTACGAGCAGTACTTC. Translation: CASSLIGTGISYEQYF.

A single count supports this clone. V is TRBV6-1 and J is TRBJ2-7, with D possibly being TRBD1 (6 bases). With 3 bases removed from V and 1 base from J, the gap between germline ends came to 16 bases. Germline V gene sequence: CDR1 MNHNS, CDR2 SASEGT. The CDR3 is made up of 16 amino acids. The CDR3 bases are TGTGCCAGCAGTGAGTCGGAAAACAGGGTATCCTACGAGCAGTACTTC. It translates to CASSESENRVSYEQYF.

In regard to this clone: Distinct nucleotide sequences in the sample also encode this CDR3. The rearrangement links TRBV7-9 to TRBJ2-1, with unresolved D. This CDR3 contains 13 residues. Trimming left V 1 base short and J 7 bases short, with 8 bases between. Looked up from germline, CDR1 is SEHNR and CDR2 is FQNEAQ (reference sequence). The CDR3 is CASSLGLLNEQFF. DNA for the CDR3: TGTGCCAGCAGCTTAGGTCTCTTGAATGAGCAGTTCTTC.

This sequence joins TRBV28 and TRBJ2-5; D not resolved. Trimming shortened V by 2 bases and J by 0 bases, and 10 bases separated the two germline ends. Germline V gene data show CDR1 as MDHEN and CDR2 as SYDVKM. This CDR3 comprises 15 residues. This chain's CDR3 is CASSLSGWNQETQYF. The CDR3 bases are TGTGCCAGCAGTTTAAGTGGATGGAACCAAGAGACCCAGTACTTC. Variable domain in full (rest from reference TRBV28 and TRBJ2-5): DVKVTQSSRYLVKRTGEKVFLECVQDMDHENMFWYRQDPGLGLRLIYFSYDVKMKEKGDIPEGYSVSREKKERFSLILESASTNQTSMYLCASSLSGWNQETQYFGPGTRLLVL.

In DNA form, the CDR3 reads TGTGCCAGCAGCGTTTCAGGGGGCTACGAGCAGTACTTC. Amino acids: CASSVSGGYEQYF. V usage is TRBV9 and J usage is TRBJ2-7; 7 bases align to TRBD1. The V and J ends lost 2 bases and 3 bases, in that order; junction bases with no gene match: 2. CDR1 and CDR2 from the germline V gene are SGDLS and YYNGEE. This CDR3 is 13 amino acids long.

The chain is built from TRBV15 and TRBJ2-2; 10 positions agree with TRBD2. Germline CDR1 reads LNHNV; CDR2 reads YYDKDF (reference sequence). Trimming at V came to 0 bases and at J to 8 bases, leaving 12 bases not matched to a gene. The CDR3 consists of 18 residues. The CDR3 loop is CATSRDRLAGASEGELFF. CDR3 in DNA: TGTGCCACCAGCAGAGATCGGCTAGCGGGAGCCTCGGAAGGGGAGCTGTTTTTT.

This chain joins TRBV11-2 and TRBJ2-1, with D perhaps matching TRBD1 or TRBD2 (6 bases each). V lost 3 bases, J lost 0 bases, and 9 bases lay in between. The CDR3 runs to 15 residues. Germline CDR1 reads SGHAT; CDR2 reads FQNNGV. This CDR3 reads CASSLEGGSYNEQFF. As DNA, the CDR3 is TGTGCCAGCAGCTTGGAGGGGGGCTCCTACAATGAGCAGTTCTTC.

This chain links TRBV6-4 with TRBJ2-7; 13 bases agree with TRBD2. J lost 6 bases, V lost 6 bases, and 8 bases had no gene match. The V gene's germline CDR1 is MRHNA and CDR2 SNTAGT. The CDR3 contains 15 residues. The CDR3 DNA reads TGTGCCAGCAGACTAGCGGGAGGGCTACCCAGCGAGCAGTACTTC. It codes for CASRLAGGLPSEQYF.

CDR3: CASSIASTGPEQYF. The DNA for the CDR3 is TGTGCCAGCAGTATAGCCTCGACAGGGCCCGAGCAGTACTTC. The genes are TRBV27 and TRBJ2-7; 7 bases line up with TRBD1. In germline, CDR1 is MNHEY, CDR2 SMNVEV (reference sequence). This CDR3 contains 14 residues. V was pared by 5 bases and J by 6 bases, with 10 bases of the junction left unmatched.

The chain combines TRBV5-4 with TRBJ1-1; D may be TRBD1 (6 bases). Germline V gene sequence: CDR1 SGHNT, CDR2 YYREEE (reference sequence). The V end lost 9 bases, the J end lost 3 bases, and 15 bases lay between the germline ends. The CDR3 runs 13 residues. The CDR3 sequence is CATQGPGDTEAFF. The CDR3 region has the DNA TGTGCCACCCAAGGGCCAGGGGACACTGAAGCTTTCTTT. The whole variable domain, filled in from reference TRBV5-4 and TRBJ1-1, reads ETGVTQSPTHLIKTRGQQVTLRCSSQSGHNTVSWYQQALGQGPQFIFQYYREEENGRGNFPPRFSGLQFPNYSSELNVNALELDDSALYLCATQGPGDTEAFFGQGTRLTVV.

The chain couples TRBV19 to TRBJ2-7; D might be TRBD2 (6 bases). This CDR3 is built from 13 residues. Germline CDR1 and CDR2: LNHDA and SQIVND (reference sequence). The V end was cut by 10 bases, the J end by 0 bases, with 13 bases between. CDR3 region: CATRAGGSYEQYF. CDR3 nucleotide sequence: TGTGCCACCCGTGCCGGGGGCTCCTACGAGCAGTACTTC.

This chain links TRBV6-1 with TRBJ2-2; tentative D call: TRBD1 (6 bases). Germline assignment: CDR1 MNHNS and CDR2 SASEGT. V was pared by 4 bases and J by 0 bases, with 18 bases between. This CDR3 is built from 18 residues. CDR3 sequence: CASSGGLENLANTGELFF. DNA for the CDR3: TGTGCCAGCAGTGGGGGGCTAGAAAACCTAGCGAACACCGGGGAGCTGTTTTTT.